A single sample is the source of the 8 T cell receptor beta chains below, sequenced in a study of T cells in Graves' hyperthyroidism and ophthalmopathy. The CDR3 regions of TCR beta were amplified from RNA transcripts. The study used the HTBI primer set for a first-round RT-PCR of the TCR CDR3. TCRdb redid the calling of the multiplex PCR reads with MiXCR, one entry per CDR3 protein. The table includes approximately 34,000 distinct CDR3 sequences, 52% detected once. The specimen sequenced was blood. The origin of the receptors is a woman between 40 and 55 years old with Graves' ophthalmopathy.

This clonotype was recorded at least ten times. The J gene is TRBJ2-7, the V gene TRBV12-3 or TRBV12-4; 8 bases are a match to TRBD2. Trimming at V came to 6 bases and at J to 3 bases, leaving 7 bases not matched to a gene. This CDR3 is built from 14 residues. The CDR3 DNA is TGTGCCAGCAGAATTAGCGGGGCCGACTACGAGCAGTACTTC. It specifies CASRISGADYEQYF.

This clonotype was seen at least ten times. The chain joins TRBV2 to TRBJ2-2, with TRBD1 identical over 8 bases. J was trimmed by 6 bases and V by 3 bases; bases with no gene match: 6. The CDR3 contains 15 residues. CDR1 is SNHLY, CDR2 FYNNEI, per germline. CDR3 DNA: TGTGCCAGCAGTGATTTACAGGGGGTCTCCGGGGAGCTGTTTTTT. Its translation: CASSDLQGVSGELFF.

This clonotype showed up many times. The rearrangement links TRBV5-1 to TRBJ2-5; 9 nucleotides match TRBD1. The CDR3 sequence is 15 residues long. Per the germline V gene, CDR1 is SGHRS and CDR2 is YFSETQ. With 0 bases clipped from V and 4 bases from J, the junction kept 4 bases outside the gene matches. The CDR3 is CASSLEPGQGETQYF. In nucleotides, the CDR3 is TGCGCCAGCAGCTTGGAACCGGGACAGGGAGAGACCCAGTACTTC.

This chain connects TRBV11-2 to TRBJ1-5; no clear D gene. Between the trimmed V and J ends, which lost 4 bases and 3 bases, there was a span of 10 bases. This CDR3 has 14 residues. Germline loops: CDR1 SGHAT, CDR2 FQNNGV. The CDR3 nucleotides read TGTGCCAGCAGCTCAAGTCCCATCAATCAGCCCCAGCATTTT. It encodes CASSSSPINQPQHF.

This clonotype is medium-sized (0.01 to 0.1%) in the sample. The chain couples TRBV7-2 to TRBJ2-7; D gene ambiguous. Germline loops: CDR1 SGHTA, CDR2 FQGNSA. The CDR3 consists of 13 residues. Trimming left V 6 bases short and J 0 bases short, with 9 bases between. CDR3 sequence: CASRQPSSYEQYF. The CDR3 region has the DNA TGTGCCAGCAGACAGCCCAGCTCCTACGAGCAGTACTTC. Supplemented by reference TRBV7-2 and TRBJ2-7, the full variable domain reads GAGVSQSPSNKVTEKGKDVELRCDPISGHTALYWYRQSLGQGLEFLIYFQGNSAPDKSGLPSDRFSAERTGGSVSTLTIQRTQQEDSAVYLCASRQPSSYEQYFGPGTRLTVT.

This CDR3 is CASSIRTFGNTIYF. The CDR3, as DNA: TGTGCCAGCAGTATCCGGACTTTTGGAAACACCATATATTTT. The chain employs TRBV12-3 or TRBV12-4 and TRBJ1-3; no reliable D call. With 5 bases removed from V and 3 bases from J, the gap between germline ends came to 11 bases. The CDR3 is made up of 14 amino acids.

The chain employs TRBV7-2 and TRBJ2-7; a weak D match, TRBD2 (7 bases). The CDR3 sequence is 17 residues long. The V end lost 6 bases, the J end lost 0 bases, and 21 bases lay between the germline ends. CDR1 and CDR2 (germline): SGHTA, FQGNSA. The CDR3 region has the DNA TGTGCCAGCAGTGAGTTGGATGGGGGGGGCAACTCCTACGAGCAGTACTTC. It is translated as CASSELDGGGNSYEQYF.

This clonotype is a singleton in its sample. This chain uses TRBV2 with TRBJ1-5; 8 bases map to TRBD1. This CDR3 spans 13 amino acids. In germline, CDR1 is SNHLY, CDR2 FYNNEI. Trimming took 6 bases from V and 7 from J; bases not matched to a gene: 5. The DNA of the CDR3 is TGTGCCAGCAGAAAGACAGGGGTACAGCCCCAGCATTTT. Translation gives CASRKTGVQPQHF.